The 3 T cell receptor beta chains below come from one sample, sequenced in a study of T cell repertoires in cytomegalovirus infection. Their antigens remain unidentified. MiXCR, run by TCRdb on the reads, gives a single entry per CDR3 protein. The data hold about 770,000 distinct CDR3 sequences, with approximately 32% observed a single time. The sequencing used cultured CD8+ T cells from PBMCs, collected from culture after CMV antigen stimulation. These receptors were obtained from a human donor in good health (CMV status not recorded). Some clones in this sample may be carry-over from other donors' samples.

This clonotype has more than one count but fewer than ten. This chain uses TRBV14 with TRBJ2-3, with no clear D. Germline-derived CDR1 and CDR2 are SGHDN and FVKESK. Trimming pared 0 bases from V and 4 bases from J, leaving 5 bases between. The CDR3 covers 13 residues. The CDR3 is CASSQDWADTQYF. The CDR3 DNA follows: TGTGCCAGCAGCCAAGATTGGGCAGATACGCAGTATTTT.

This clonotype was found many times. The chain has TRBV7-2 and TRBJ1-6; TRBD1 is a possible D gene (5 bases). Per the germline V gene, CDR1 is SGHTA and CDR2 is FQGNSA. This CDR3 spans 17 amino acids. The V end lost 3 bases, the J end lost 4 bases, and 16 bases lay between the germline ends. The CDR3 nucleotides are TGTGCCAGCAGCTTGACCAAACAGGAGTATTATAATTCACCCCTCCACTTT. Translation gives CASSLTKQEYYNSPLHF.

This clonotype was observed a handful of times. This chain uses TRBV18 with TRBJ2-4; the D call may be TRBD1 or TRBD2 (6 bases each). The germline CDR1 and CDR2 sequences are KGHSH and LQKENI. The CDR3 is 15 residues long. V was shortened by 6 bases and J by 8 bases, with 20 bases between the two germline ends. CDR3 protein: CASSLDGGAGDIQYF. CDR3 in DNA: TGTGCCAGCTCGCTGGACGGGGGCGCAGGGGACATTCAGTACTTC.